The following is a T cell receptor beta chain sequence with its context. Antigen unknown. Donors were nominally healthy when sampled, though unrecorded immune exposures were likely. The PCR had 60 Vbeta and 13 Jbeta primers. Assay: immunoSEQ multiplex PCR; the TCRdb copy retains only in-frame clones and omits some. The sample records approximately 240,000 clones, around four fifths being singletons. The sample originates from a study of cytomegalovirus exposure and HLA in healthy donors. Regarding the study as a whole: Three CMV-associated chains proved CMV antigen-specific in vitro. A later analysis by the authors found several of the most significant clusters apparently linked to common viral pathogens.

The sequence was obtained from a woman in her sixties or seventies in good health and CMV-seropositive. What was sequenced was PBMCs.

DNA for the CDR3: TGCGCCAGCAGTGAAAAAGGTCTGAGCGAATATGGCTACACCTTC. It encodes CASSEKGLSEYGYTF. This rearrangement joins TRBV10-2 to TRBJ1-2; the D is unclear. V dropped 3 bases and J dropped 5 bases, with 16 bases sitting between them. Germline values: CDR1 WSHSY, CDR2 SAAADI. The CDR3 totals 15 residues.